This T cell receptor (beta chain) was recovered during a study of cytomegalovirus exposure and HLA in healthy donors. Findings and caveats of the study: Later on, analysis showed that most CMV-associated TCR beta chains appeared to be HLA-restricted.

Use of 60 Vbeta and 13 Jbeta primers characterized the PCR. Some clones are missing from TCRdb's copy, which holds only in-frame ones; the method was immunoSEQ multiplex PCR. The sample carries 150,000 to 200,000 clones, roughly 79% recorded once. As to this clone: The antigen is unknown.

V lost 0 bases and J lost 6; bases outside the gene matches: 7. This CDR3 is built from 16 residues. CDR1 and CDR2 (germline): SGHNT, YENEEA. The origin of this receptor is a woman aged 40 to 50 in good health and CMV-seronegative. Sample: PBMCs. This chain connects TRBV11-3 to TRBJ1-4; 7 bases are a match to TRBD1. CDR3 sequence reads: CASSLDGRGGDEKLFF. CDR3 in DNA: TGTGCCAGCAGCTTAGATGGTCGAGGGGGCGATGAAAAACTGTTTTTT.